Listed here are 21 T cell receptor beta chains from one sample, sequenced in a study of T cells in Graves' hyperthyroidism and ophthalmopathy. Researchers took RNA transcripts and amplified the TCR beta CDR3 regions from them. HTBI primers were employed in a first-round RT-PCR of the TCR CDR3. Each CDR3 protein gets one entry after TCRdb re-called the multiplex PCR reads with MiXCR. The sample contains around 700,000 distinct CDR3 sequences, around 20% of which appear only once. Input material: blood. All receptors derive from a woman aged 45-60 years with Graves' hyperthyroidism that later progressed to Graves' ophthalmopathy.

This clonotype appeared many times. One end of the junction is discordant with germline, which a read error may explain. The V call is TRBV7-7, the J call TRBJ2-1; D remains unclear. This CDR3 spans 14 amino acids. Looked up from germline, CDR1 is SSHAT and CDR2 is FNYEAQ (reference sequence). CDR3 region: CASSLGQQYNEQFF. The DNA for the CDR3 is TGTGCTAGCAGCTTAGGCCAGCAGTACAATGAGCAGTTCTTC.

The sample holds many counts of this clonotype. The V and J genes are TRBV18 and TRBJ2-7; tentatively, D is TRBD1 (5 bases). CDR1 and CDR2 from the germline V gene are KGHSH and LQKENI. The length of the CDR3 is 13 residues. The V and J ends lost 3 bases and 7 bases respectively, with 13 bases between them. CDR3 coding DNA: TGTGCCAGCTCACCTCCACCGTCAGGGGAGCAGTACTTC. Amino acids: CASSPPPSGEQYF.

This clonotype has only a few counts. This rearrangement joins TRBV7-8 to TRBJ1-2; D is possibly TRBD1 (6 bases). Per the germline V gene, CDR1 is SGHVS and CDR2 is FQNEAQ. This CDR3 region has 16 residues. The germline V and J ends were trimmed by 1 base and 2 bases, with 14 bases remaining between them. CDR3: CASSLERQDLNYGYTF. The DNA for the CDR3 is TGTGCCAGCAGCTTAGAAAGACAGGATTTAAACTATGGCTACACCTTC.

In this sample, this clonotype turned up many times. The chain employs TRBV2 and TRBJ1-1, with TRBD1 matching 8 bases. Trimming cost V 6 bases and J 3 bases; bases outside gene matches: 6. The length of the CDR3 is 14 residues. Germline V gene data show CDR1 as SNHLY and CDR2 as FYNNEI. CDR3 amino acids: CASRDRVSYTEAFF. The CDR3 DNA reads as TGTGCCAGCAGGGACAGGGTCTCGTACACTGAAGCTTTCTTT. Drawing the rest from reference TRBV2 and TRBJ1-1, the complete variable domain is EPEVTQTPSHQVTQMGQEVILRCVPISNHLYFYWYRQILGQKVEFLVSFYNNEISEKSEIFDDQFSVERPDGSNFTLKIRSTKLEDSAMYFCASRDRVSYTEAFFGQGTRLTVV.

This clonotype has just a few counts. The germline gene is not matched at one end of the junction; a read error may be the cause. This rearrangement joins TRBV3-1 to TRBJ1-4; D remains unclear. This CDR3 spans 15 amino acids. Germline V CDR1 and CDR2: LGHDT, YNNKEL (reference sequence). Written as DNA, the CDR3 is TGTGCCAGCAGCCAAGCTAGGACGGCAAATGGAAAACTGTTTTTT. Its protein is CASSQARTANGKLFF.

This clonotype was observed many times. Here the CDR3 DNA reads TGTGCCAGCAGTGCCAACCCGGGACAGGGTGTAGCCCAGTACTTC. It translates to CASSANPGQGVAQYF. The chain is built from TRBV6-1 and TRBJ2-5, with 9 bases identical to TRBD1. V trimming: 4 bases; J trimming: 9 bases; junction bases outside the gene matches: 12. Germline V gene sequence: CDR1 MNHNS, CDR2 SASEGT. This CDR3 is built from 15 residues.

This clonotype has ten or more counts. The chain has TRBV11-2 and TRBJ1-6; maybe TRBD1 (5 bases). The length of the CDR3 is 15 residues. V was clipped by 0 bases and J by 5 bases, with 8 bases between them. Germline V lookup: CDR1 SGHAT, CDR2 FQNNGV. DNA of the CDR3: TGTGCCAGCAGCTTAGATCCAGGGAATAATTCACCCCTCCACTTT. This translates into CASSLDPGNNSPLHF.

A few counts support this clonotype. The J gene is TRBJ1-1, the V gene TRBV19; no firm D call. The CDR3 consists of 12 residues. Looked up from germline, CDR1 is LNHDA and CDR2 is SQIVND (reference sequence). The germline V and J ends were trimmed by 5 bases and 3 bases, with 7 bases remaining between them. In DNA, the CDR3 is TGTGCCAGTAGTCAACGGTACACTGAAGCTTTCTTT. This translates into CASSQRYTEAFF.

This clonotype has only a few counts. The V call is TRBV19, the J call TRBJ2-2; 12 bases are shared with TRBD2. CDR3 size: 13 residues. Looked up from germline, CDR1 is LNHDA and CDR2 is SQIVND (reference sequence). Trimming cost V 10 bases and J 6 bases; bases outside gene matches: 3. The CDR3 region is CATRLAGAGELFF. Here the CDR3 DNA reads TGTGCCACCCGACTAGCGGGGGCCGGGGAGCTGTTTTTT.

The chain is built from TRBV6-2 or TRBV6-3 and TRBJ2-1; 8 nucleotides line up with TRBD1. This CDR3 has 16 residues. Germline-derived CDR1 and CDR2 are MNHEY and SVGEGT. The V segment lost 4 bases and the J segment 5 bases; nucleotides outside the gene matches: 10. This CDR3 reads CASSLTSGDRHNEQFF. Here the CDR3 DNA reads TGTGCCAGCAGTTTAACCTCGGGGGACAGGCACAATGAGCAGTTCTTC.

This chain links TRBV4-1 with TRBJ1-5; TRBD1 aligns across 7 bases. The CDR3 extends over 15 amino acids. The germline gives CDR1 MGHRA, CDR2 YSYEKL. V trimming: 2 bases; J trimming: 4 bases; junction bases outside the gene matches: 5. The CDR3 DNA reads as TGCGCCAGCAGCCAACAGGGACAGCCGAATCAGCCCCAGCATTTT. It translates to CASSQQGQPNQPQHF.

This clonotype occurred many times. The chain combines TRBV7-9 with TRBJ2-7; D not certain. Germline CDR1 and CDR2: SEHNR and FQNEAQ (reference sequence). This CDR3 comprises 12 residues. V shed 0 bases and J shed 2 bases, with 2 bases lying between them. As DNA, the CDR3 is TGTGCCAGCAGCTTAGCGCCCTACGAGCAGTACTTC. Amino acids: CASSLAPYEQYF.

This clonotype was recorded many times. The V gene is TRBV2, the J gene TRBJ2-5, with unresolved D. The length of the CDR3 is 10 residues. Trimming cost V 10 bases and J 5 bases, with 8 bases left between them. CDR1 is SNHLY, CDR2 FYNNEI, per germline. The CDR3 sequence is CATTEETQYF. In DNA form, the CDR3 reads TGTGCCACCACCGAGGAGACCCAGTACTTC. Supplemented by reference TRBV2 and TRBJ2-5, the full variable domain reads EPEVTQTPSHQVTQMGQEVILRCVPISNHLYFYWYRQILGQKVEFLVSFYNNEISEKSEIFDDQFSVERPDGSNFTLKIRSTKLEDSAMYFCATTEETQYFGPGTRLLVL.

The chain is built from TRBV5-1 and TRBJ2-6; D unresolved. Germline V gives CDR1 SGHRS, CDR2 YFSETQ. This CDR3 is 14 amino acids long. The V end lost 3 bases, the J end lost 4 bases, and 8 bases lay between the germline ends. The CDR3 DNA sequence: TGCGCCAGCAGCTCGGACGGGGGGGCCAACGTCCTGACTTTC. Its translation: CASSSDGGANVLTF.

V and J are TRBV15 and TRBJ1-5; a weak D match, TRBD1 (5 bases). The CDR3 spans 15 residues. With 5 bases removed from V and 4 bases from J, the gap between germline ends came to 15 bases. Germline V gives CDR1 LNHNV, CDR2 YYDKDF (reference sequence). CDR3 loop: CATSLWGRRNQPQHF. For the CDR3, the DNA is TGTGCCACCAGCCTCTGGGGACGGAGAAATCAGCCCCAGCATTTT.

The sample holds a few counts of this clonotype. The V call is TRBV6-1, the J call TRBJ2-1, with a possible D match to TRBD1 (5 bases). This CDR3 has 15 residues. Deletions cut 5 bases from V and 0 bases from J, with 11 bases between. The germline V gene encodes CDR1 MNHNS and CDR2 SASEGT. The chain's CDR3 is CASSYSGNSYNEQFF. The DNA for the CDR3 is TGTGCCAGCAGTTATTCAGGGAACTCCTACAATGAGCAGTTCTTC.

This chain uses TRBV5-4 with TRBJ1-4; D may be TRBD1 (5 bases). CDR3 size: 13 residues. Germline loops: CDR1 SGHNT, CDR2 YYREEE (reference sequence). Trimming took 3 bases from V and 7 from J, leaving 10 bases between them. The CDR3 DNA reads TGTGCCAGCAGCTACGGGACTTTTGAAAAACTGTTTTTT. This codes for CASSYGTFEKLFF. Variable domain in full (rest from reference TRBV5-4 and TRBJ1-4): ETGVTQSPTHLIKTRGQQVTLRCSSQSGHNTVSWYQQALGQGPQFIFQYYREEENGRGNFPPRFSGLQFPNYSSELNVNALELDDSALYLCASSYGTFEKLFFGSGTQLSVL.

This chain joins TRBV6-1 and TRBJ1-3; D is undetermined. The germline V gene has CDR1 MNHNS and CDR2 SASEGT. The V gene lost 11 bases and the J gene lost 16 bases, with 24 bases spanning the gap. This CDR3 contains 12 residues. CDR3 bases: TGTGCCGTACTATCGGATGGAAACACCGTGTATTTT. Protein product: CAVLSDGNTVYF.

With respect to this clonotype: This clone may be a read error of a much larger clone one base away. This chain connects TRBV12-3 or TRBV12-4 to TRBJ1-5, with D tentatively TRBD1 (6 bases). The CDR3 spans 14 residues. In DNA, the CDR3 is TGTGCCAGCAGTTCGGCGGGGGGCAATCAGCACCAGCATTTT. Protein sequence: CASSSAGGNQHQHF.

This clonotype was recorded at least ten times. The chain joins TRBV20-1 to TRBJ1-5; 7 bases are a match to TRBD1. In germline, CDR1 is DFQATT, CDR2 SNEGSKA (reference sequence). V was clipped by 3 bases and J by 0 bases; unmatched bases: 2. The CDR3 has 14 residues. The CDR3 reads CSASRGNSNQPQHF. Written as DNA, the CDR3 is TGCAGTGCTAGCAGGGGGAATAGCAATCAGCCCCAGCATTTT.

The rearrangement uses TRBV7-9 and TRBJ2-2; possibly TRBD2 for D (6 bases). Germline CDR1 is SEHNR and CDR2 is FQNEAQ (reference sequence). There are 15 residues in the CDR3. The ends were cut back, 2 bases at V and 6 bases at J, with 13 bases in the middle. The CDR3 DNA follows: TGTGCCAGCAGCTTAAGAGAGCGGAGGGCCGGGGAGCTGTTTTTT. This encodes CASSLRERRAGELFF. The whole variable domain, filled in from reference TRBV7-9 and TRBJ2-2, reads DTGVSQNPRHKITKRGQNVTFRCDPISEHNRLYWYRQTLGQGPEFLTYFQNEAQLEKSRLLSDRFSAERPKGSFSTLEIQRTEQGDSAMYLCASSLRERRAGELFFGEGSRLTVL.